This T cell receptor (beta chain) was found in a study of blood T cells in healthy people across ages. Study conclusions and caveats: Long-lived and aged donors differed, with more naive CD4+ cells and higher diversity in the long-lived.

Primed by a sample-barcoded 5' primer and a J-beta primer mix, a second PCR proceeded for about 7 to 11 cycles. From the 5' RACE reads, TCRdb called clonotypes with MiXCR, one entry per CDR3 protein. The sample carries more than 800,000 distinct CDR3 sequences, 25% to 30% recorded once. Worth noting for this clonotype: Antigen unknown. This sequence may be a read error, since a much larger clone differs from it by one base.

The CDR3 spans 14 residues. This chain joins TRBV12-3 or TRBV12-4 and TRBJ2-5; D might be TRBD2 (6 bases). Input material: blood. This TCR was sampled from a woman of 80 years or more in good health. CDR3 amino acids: CASRLVSGQETQYF. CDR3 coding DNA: TGTGCCAGCAGGTTAGTTAGCGGCCAAGAGACCCAGTACTTC.